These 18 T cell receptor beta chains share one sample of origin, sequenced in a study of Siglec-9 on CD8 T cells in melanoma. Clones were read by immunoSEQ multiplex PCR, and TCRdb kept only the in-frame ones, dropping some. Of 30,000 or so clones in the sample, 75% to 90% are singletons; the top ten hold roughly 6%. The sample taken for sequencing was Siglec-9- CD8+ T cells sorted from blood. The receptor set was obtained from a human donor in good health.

CDR3 coding DNA: TGTGCCAGCAGTTCCCTCAGTGGGTCCTACAATGAGCAGTTCTTC. Translated, it gives CASSSLSGSYNEQFF. The chain combines TRBV6-5 with TRBJ2-1; D not resolved. The germline CDR1 and CDR2 sequences are MNHEY and SVGAGI. This CDR3 region has 15 residues. The V end lost 4 bases, the J end lost 1 base, and 11 bases lay between the germline ends.

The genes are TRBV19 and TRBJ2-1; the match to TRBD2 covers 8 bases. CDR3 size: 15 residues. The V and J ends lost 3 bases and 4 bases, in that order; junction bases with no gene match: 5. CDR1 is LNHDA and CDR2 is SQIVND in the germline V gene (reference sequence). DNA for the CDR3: TGTGCCAGTAGTATGGCTGCGGGAGGATACAATGAGCAGTTCTTC. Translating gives CASSMAAGGYNEQFF.

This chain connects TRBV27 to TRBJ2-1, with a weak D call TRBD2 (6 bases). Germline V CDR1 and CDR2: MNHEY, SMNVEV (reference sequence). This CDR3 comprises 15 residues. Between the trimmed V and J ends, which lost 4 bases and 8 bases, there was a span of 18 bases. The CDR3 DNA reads TGTGCCAGCAGTTCACTCCGGGAGACCGGCGATGAGCAGTTCTTC. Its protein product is CASSSLRETGDEQFF.

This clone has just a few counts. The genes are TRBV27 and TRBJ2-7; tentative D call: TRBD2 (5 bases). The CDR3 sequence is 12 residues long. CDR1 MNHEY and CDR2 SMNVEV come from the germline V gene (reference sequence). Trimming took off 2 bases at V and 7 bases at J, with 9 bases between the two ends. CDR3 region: CASSLTSGEQYF. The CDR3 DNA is TGTGCCAGCAGTTTAACTTCGGGGGAGCAGTACTTC.

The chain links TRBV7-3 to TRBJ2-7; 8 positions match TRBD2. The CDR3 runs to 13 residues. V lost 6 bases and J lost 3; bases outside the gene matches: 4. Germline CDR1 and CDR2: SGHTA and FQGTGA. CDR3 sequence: CASSKTSDYEQYF. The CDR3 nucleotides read TGTGCCAGCAGTAAGACTAGCGACTACGAGCAGTACTTC.

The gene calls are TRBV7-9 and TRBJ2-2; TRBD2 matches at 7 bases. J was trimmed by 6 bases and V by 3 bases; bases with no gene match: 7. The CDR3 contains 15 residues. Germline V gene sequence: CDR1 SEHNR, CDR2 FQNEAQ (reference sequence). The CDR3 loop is CASSFGGSSAGELFF. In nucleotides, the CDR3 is TGTGCCAGCAGCTTCGGCGGGAGCTCGGCCGGGGAGCTGTTTTTT.

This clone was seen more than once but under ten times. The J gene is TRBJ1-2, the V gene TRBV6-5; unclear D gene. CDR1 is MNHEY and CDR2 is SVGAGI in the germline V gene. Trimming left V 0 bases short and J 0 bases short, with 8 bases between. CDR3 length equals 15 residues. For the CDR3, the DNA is TGTGCCAGCAGTTACTCGCAATGGGCTAACTATGGCTACACCTTC. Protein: CASSYSQWANYGYTF.

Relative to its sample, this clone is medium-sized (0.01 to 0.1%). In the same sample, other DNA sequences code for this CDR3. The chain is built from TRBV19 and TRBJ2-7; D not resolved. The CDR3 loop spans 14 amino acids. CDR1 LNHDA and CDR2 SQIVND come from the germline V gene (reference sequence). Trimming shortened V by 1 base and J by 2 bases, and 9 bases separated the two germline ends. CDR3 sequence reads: CASSIGQETYEQYF. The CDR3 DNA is TGTGCCAGTAGTATAGGGCAGGAGACCTACGAGCAGTACTTC.

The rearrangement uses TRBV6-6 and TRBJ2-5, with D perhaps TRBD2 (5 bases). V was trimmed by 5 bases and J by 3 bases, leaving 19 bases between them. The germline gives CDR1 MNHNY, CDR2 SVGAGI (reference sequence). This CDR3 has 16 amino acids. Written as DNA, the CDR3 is TGTGCCAGCAGTCAGGAGGTGGAGTTAAGGGAAGAGACCCAGTACTTC. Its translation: CASSQEVELREETQYF.

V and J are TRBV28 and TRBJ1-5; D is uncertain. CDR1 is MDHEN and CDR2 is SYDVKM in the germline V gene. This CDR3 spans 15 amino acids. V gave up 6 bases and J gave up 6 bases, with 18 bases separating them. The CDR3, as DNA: TGTGCCAGCAGCGGGGAGCAGGTAGGAAGTCAGCCCCAGCATTTT. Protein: CASSGEQVGSQPQHF.

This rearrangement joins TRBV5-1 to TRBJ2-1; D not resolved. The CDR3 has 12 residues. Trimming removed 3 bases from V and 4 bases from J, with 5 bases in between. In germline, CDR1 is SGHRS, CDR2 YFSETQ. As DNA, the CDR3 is TGCGCCAGCAGCTCACCTTACAATGAGCAGTTCTTC. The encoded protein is CASSSPYNEQFF.

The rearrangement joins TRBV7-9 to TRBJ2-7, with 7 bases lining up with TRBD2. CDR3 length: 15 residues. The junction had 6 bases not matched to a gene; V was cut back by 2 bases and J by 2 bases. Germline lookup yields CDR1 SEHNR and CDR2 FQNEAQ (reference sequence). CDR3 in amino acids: CASSLPGDYPYEQYF. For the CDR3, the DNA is TGTGCCAGCAGCTTACCTGGGGACTACCCCTACGAGCAGTACTTC.

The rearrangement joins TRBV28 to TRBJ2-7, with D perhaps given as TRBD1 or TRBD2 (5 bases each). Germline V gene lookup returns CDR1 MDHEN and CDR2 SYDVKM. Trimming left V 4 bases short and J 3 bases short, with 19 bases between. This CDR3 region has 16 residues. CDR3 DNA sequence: TGTGCCAGCAGTTCTTGGTCATCGGGGCAGGGCTACGAGCAGTACTTC. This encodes CASSSWSSGQGYEQYF.

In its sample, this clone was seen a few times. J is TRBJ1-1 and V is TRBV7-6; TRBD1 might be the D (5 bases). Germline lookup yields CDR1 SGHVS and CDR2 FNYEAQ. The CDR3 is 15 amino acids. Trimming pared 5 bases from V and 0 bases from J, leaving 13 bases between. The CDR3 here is CASSRGIGLNTEAFF. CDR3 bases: TGTGCCAGCAGCCGGGGGATAGGATTGAACACTGAAGCTTTCTTT.

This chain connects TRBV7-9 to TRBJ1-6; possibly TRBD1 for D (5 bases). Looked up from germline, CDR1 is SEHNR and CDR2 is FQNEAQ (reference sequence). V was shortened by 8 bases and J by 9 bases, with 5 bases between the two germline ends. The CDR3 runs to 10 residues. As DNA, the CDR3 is TGTGCCAGCGGGGGTTCACCCCTCCACTTT. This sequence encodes CASGGSPLHF. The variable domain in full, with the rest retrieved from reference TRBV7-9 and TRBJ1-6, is DTGVSQNPRHKITKRGQNVTFRCDPISEHNRLYWYRQTLGQGPEFLTYFQNEAQLEKSRLLSDRFSAERPKGSFSTLEIQRTEQGDSAMYLCASGGSPLHFGNGTRLTVT.

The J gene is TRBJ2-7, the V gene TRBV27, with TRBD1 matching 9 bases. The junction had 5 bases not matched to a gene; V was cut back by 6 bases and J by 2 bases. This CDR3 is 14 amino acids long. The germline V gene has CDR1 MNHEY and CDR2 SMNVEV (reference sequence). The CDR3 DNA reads TGTGCCAGCAGCACCGGGACAGGGCCCTACGAGCAGTACTTC. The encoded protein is CASSTGTGPYEQYF.

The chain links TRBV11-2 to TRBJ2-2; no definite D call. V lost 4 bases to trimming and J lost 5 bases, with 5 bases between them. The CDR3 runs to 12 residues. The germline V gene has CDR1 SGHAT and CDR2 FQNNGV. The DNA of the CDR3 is TGTGCCAGCAGCTCCTTAACCGGGGAGCTGTTTTTT. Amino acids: CASSSLTGELFF.

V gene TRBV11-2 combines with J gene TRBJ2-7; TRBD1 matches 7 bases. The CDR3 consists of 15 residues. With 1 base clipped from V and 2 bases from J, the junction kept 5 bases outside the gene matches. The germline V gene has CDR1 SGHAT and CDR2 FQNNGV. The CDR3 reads CASSLARGFTYEQYF. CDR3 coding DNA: TGTGCCAGCAGCTTAGCCAGGGGGTTTACCTACGAGCAGTACTTC. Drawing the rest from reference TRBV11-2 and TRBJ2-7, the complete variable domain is EAGVAQSPRYKIIEKRQSVAFWCNPISGHATLYWYQQILGQGPKLLIQFQNNGVVDDSQLPKDRFSAERLKGVDSTLKIQPAKLEDSAVYLCASSLARGFTYEQYFGPGTRLTVT.